This T cell receptor beta chain appears in the sequencing data of a study of early stage breast cancer tumors. For the study at large: About 80% of the 16 invasive tumors were ER+, PR+ and HER2-.

TCRdb's copy holds only in-frame clones and misses some; the assay was immunoSEQ multiplex PCR. Of around 28,000 clones listed, under 75% are singletons. V lost 5 bases and J lost 5, with 6 bases in between. Germline V gives CDR1 MGHDK, CDR2 SYGVNS. The CDR3 loop spans 11 amino acids. The sample consisted of blood. This clonotype was sampled from a person aged 45 to 59 with breast cancer. J is TRBJ2-5 and V is TRBV25-1; D is unclear. CDR3 sequence reads: CASSRVETQYF. The CDR3 region has the DNA TGTGCCAGCAGTCGTGTGGAGACCCAGTACTTC.